The 19 T cell receptor beta chains presented below share a single source sample, sequenced in a study of tumor-infiltrating lymphocytes in primary liver carcinoma. Unsorted bulk tissue, about 19-32 mg of it, served as the source for co-extraction of RNA and DNA. TCR beta cDNA came from about 0.55 ug total RNA, primed with a constant-region primer. Nested multiplex PCR, run for three rounds with slightly modified ARM-PCR, yielded TCR beta libraries. Running approximately 10 cycles apiece, the first two PCR rounds relied on TRBV1-TRBV30 forward primers together with a C-beta reverse primer. From the multiplex PCR reads, TCRdb called clonotypes with MiXCR, one entry per CDR3 protein. The sample holds about 130,000 distinct CDR3 sequences, 64% seen once. The specimen sequenced was liver tumor tissue from sampling region 3. Subset in this sample: tumor region T3, left-lateral pole. These receptors all stem from a woman aged 60-75 years with primary liver carcinoma and hepatitis B virus infection.

The chain recombines TRBV5-1 with TRBJ2-5, with 9 bases fitting TRBD1. Germline V lookup: CDR1 SGHRS, CDR2 YFSETQ. The CDR3 loop spans 15 amino acids. V gave up 4 bases and J gave up 5 bases; unmatched junction bases: 9. DNA for the CDR3: TGCGCCAGCAGCACCACAGGGGGCGGACGGGAGACCCAGTACTTC. This translates into CASSTTGGGRETQYF.

V gene TRBV11-2 combines with J gene TRBJ1-2; 12 bases are shared with TRBD1. Germline-derived CDR1 and CDR2 are SGHAT and FQNNGV. V trimming: 7 bases; J trimming: 8 bases; junction bases outside the gene matches: 8. The CDR3 has 14 amino acids. The CDR3, as DNA: TGTGCCAGCAACCCCGGGACAGGGGGCAAAGGCTACACCTTC. This translates into CASNPGTGGKGYTF. The variable domain in full, completed from reference TRBV11-2 and TRBJ1-2, reads EAGVAQSPRYKIIEKRQSVAFWCNPISGHATLYWYQQILGQGPKLLIQFQNNGVVDDSQLPKDRFSAERLKGVDSTLKIQPAKLEDSAVYLCASNPGTGGKGYTFGSGTRLTVV.

There are many counts of this clonotype. This chain links TRBV24-1 with TRBJ2-7; TRBD1 aligns across 10 bases. Germline CDR1 reads KGHDR; CDR2 reads SFDVKD. Trimming cost V 8 bases and J 6 bases; bases outside gene matches: 12. The CDR3 is 15 amino acids. In nucleotides, the CDR3 is TGTGCCACCACCGCCGCCGGGACAGGGGTCGTCGAGCAGTACTTC. This encodes CATTAAGTGVVEQYF.

Note on this clonotype: This clone may be a read error of a much larger clone one base away. The V call is TRBV5-1, the J call TRBJ2-1; no firm D call. This CDR3 region has 14 residues. From germline, CDR1 is SGHRS and CDR2 YFSETQ. CDR3 protein: CANSLVVQTNEQFF. The DNA of the CDR3 is TGCGCCAACAGCTTGGTAGTGCAAACGAATGAGCAGTTCTTC.

To note about this clonotype: A read error is likely, as this CDR3 ends without the conserved phenylalanine or tryptophan. Because the CDR3's place on the DNA is in doubt, the DNA is left out and the CDR3 is given as listed by TCRdb. The CDR3 protein is CASSRGQGGNQPQLS. This chain uses TRBV6-6 with TRBJ1-5; the table's D call, TRBD1, has no DNA check behind it. The CDR3 is 15 amino acids long, termini counted. Germline CDR1 reads MNHNY; CDR2 reads SVGAGI (reference sequence).

A word on this clonotype: Relative to the germline gene, one junction end is altered; a read error may explain this. This chain connects TRBV6-5 to TRBJ2-1; TRBD2 aligns across 7 bases. CDR1 and CDR2 (germline): MNHEY, SVGAGI. CDR3 length: 15 residues. The CDR3 here is CASGYGGTGLGEQFF. The DNA for the CDR3 is TGTGCCAGCGGTTACGGGGGGACGGGGCTGGGAGAGCAGTTCTTC.

For this clonotype: Here the CDR3 omits its conserved ending phenylalanine or tryptophan, so a read error is the likely source. Because the CDR3's place on the DNA is in doubt, the DNA is left out and the CDR3 is given as listed by TCRdb. The rearrangement links TRBV5-4 to TRBJ2-4; the table's TRBD2 call for D was not verified on the DNA. The CDR3 region is 15 residues in length, termini included. Germline V lookup: CDR1 SGHNT, CDR2 YYREEE (reference sequence). CDR3 region: CASSPRDSAKNIQYL.

The gene calls are TRBV28 and TRBJ1-2; D is undetermined. V was trimmed by 2 bases and J by 7 bases, leaving 5 bases between them. The CDR3 has 11 amino acids. Germline values: CDR1 MDHEN, CDR2 SYDVKM. The CDR3 reads CASSLGIGYTF. CDR3 nucleotides: TGTGCCAGCAGTTTAGGGATTGGCTACACCTTC.

This clonotype came up many times. V is TRBV12-3 or TRBV12-4 and J is TRBJ2-3; D ambiguous. The ends were cut back, 3 bases at V and 0 bases at J, with 10 bases in the middle. The CDR3 covers 15 residues. CDR3 bases: TGTGCCAGCAGTTTCGGGTCTCCTAGCACAGATACGCAGTATTTT. This translates into CASSFGSPSTDTQYF.

Concerning this clonotype: With a much larger clone just one base away, this may be a read error. The V gene is TRBV5-4, the J gene TRBJ2-5; D uncertain. Trimming cost V 3 bases and J 1 base, with 10 bases left between them. The CDR3 runs to 14 residues. CDR1 is SGHNT and CDR2 is YYREEE in the germline V gene (reference sequence). In DNA, the CDR3 is TGTGCCAGCAGCTCGAATAGCCCCCAAGAGACCCAGTACTTC. Its translation is CASSSNSPQETQYF.

Details on this clonotype: One end of the junction does not line up with germline, which may come from a read error. The V call is TRBV12-3 or TRBV12-4, the J call TRBJ2-7; D unclear. This CDR3 comprises 13 residues. The CDR3 sequence is CASSKRQVYVQYF. CDR3 sequence (DNA): TGTGCCAGCAGTAAGAGACAAGTCTACGTGCAGTACTTC.

This clonotype has only one observation. V gene TRBV11-2 combines with J gene TRBJ1-3, with no clear D. Germline V gene lookup returns CDR1 SGHAT and CDR2 FQNNGV. The CDR3 covers 15 residues. V was pared by 5 bases and J by 3 bases, with 14 bases between. CDR3 residues: CASSLHLSFGNTIYF. CDR3 DNA sequence: TGTGCCAGCAGCCTTCATCTATCCTTTGGAAACACCATATATTTT.

This chain uses TRBV4-1 with TRBJ2-4, with unresolved D. The V gene's germline CDR1 is MGHRA and CDR2 YSYEKL. Trimming stripped 2 bases from V and 0 bases from J, with 14 bases between. This CDR3 contains 17 residues. Written as DNA, the CDR3 is TGCGCCAGCAGCCAACCTACGCACGCACCAGCCAAAAACATTCAGTACTTC. This encodes CASSQPTHAPAKNIQYF.

V usage is TRBV6-5 and J usage is TRBJ1-5; no definite D call. The J call may be in error: the DNA end matches TRBJ2-3 better. The V gene's germline CDR1 is MNHEY and CDR2 SVGAGI. The CDR3 sequence is 14 residues long. In nucleotides, the CDR3 is TGTGCCAGCAGTTACGGGCCCAGTCATCAGCCCCAGTATTTT. The encoded protein is CASSYGPSHQPQYF.

As concerns this clonotype: One end of the junction varies from germline; a read error may be responsible. The rearrangement joins TRBV11-2 to TRBJ2-2, with TRBD1 as a possible D gene (6 bases). Per germline, CDR1 SGHAT and CDR2 FQNNGV. This CDR3 spans 16 amino acids. Here the CDR3 reads CAGSFQTGSNTGELFF. The CDR3, as DNA: TGTGCCGGCAGCTTCCAGACAGGCTCTAACACCGGGGAGCTTTTTTTT.

This clonotype was found many times. The gene calls are TRBV11-2 and TRBJ2-7, with TRBD2 matching over 12 bases. This CDR3 comprises 16 residues. V lost 5 bases to trimming and J lost 3 bases; unmatched junction nucleotides: 8. Germline CDR1 and CDR2: SGHAT and FQNNGV. This chain's CDR3 is CASSNGLAGSGYEQYF. In DNA form, the CDR3 reads TGTGCCAGCAGCAACGGACTAGCGGGGAGTGGCTACGAGCAGTACTTC.

Only one count was recorded for this clonotype. A single base separates this from a much larger clone, so it may be a read error. The chain links TRBV12-5 to TRBJ2-1; D is ambiguous. The germline gives CDR1 LGHNT, CDR2 FRNRAP. The CDR3 loop spans 11 amino acids. This CDR3 is CAGGLESEQFF. The CDR3 DNA is TGTGCTGGTGGTTTGGAGAGTGAGCAGTTCTTC.

With respect to this clonotype: A much larger clone lies one base from this, so it may be a read error. This chain uses TRBV29-1 with TRBJ1-1, with D unclear. The CDR3 covers 10 residues. The ends were cut back, 7 bases at V and 6 bases at J, with 9 bases in the middle. CDR1 SQVTM and CDR2 ANQGSEA come from the germline V gene. This CDR3 is CSGVVAEAFF. In nucleotides, the CDR3 is TGCAGCGGCGTAGTCGCTGAAGCTTTCTTT.

Concerning this clonotype itself: A read error is possible here, since a much larger clone lies one base away. The chain links TRBV6-1 to TRBJ2-5; D remains ambiguous. This CDR3 has 13 amino acids. The V gene's germline CDR1 is MNHNS and CDR2 SASEGT. Here the CDR3 DNA reads TGTGGCAGCAACCCGACGGTCCAAGAGACCCAGTACTTC. Protein: CGSNPTVQETQYF.